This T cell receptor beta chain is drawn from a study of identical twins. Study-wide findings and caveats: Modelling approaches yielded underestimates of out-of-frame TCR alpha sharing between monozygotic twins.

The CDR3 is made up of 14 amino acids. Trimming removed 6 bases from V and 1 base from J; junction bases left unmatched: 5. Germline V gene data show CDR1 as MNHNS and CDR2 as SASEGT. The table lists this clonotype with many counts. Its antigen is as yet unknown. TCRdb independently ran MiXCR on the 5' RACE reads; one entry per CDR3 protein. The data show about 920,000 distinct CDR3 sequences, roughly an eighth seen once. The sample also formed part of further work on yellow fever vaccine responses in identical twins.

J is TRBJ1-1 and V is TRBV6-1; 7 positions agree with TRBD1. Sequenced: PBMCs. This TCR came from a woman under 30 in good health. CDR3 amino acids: CASRIQGRNTEAFF. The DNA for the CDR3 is TGTGCCAGCAGAATACAGGGGCGGAACACTGAAGCTTTCTTT.